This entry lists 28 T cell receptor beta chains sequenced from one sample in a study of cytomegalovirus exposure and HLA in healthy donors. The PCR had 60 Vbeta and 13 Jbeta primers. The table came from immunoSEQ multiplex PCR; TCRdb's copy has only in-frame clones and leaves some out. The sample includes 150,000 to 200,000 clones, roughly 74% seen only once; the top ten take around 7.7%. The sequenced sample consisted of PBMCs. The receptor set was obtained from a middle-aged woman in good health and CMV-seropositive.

The CDR3 nucleotides read TGTGCCAGCAGAGGGTCGGCGGGAGGTACCGGGGAGCTGTTTTTT. Encoded protein: CASRGSAGGTGELFF. The chain carries TRBV27 and TRBJ2-2, with 8 bases fitting TRBD2. With 6 bases clipped from V and 5 bases from J, the junction kept 8 bases outside the gene matches. Germline CDR1 reads MNHEY; CDR2 reads SMNVEV (reference sequence). This CDR3 is built from 15 residues.

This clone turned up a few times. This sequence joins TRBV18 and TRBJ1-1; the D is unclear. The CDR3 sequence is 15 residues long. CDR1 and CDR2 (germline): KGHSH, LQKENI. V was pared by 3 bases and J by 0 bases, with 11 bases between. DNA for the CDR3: TGTGCCAGCTCACCGATAGCCCTTATGAACACTGAAGCTTTCTTT. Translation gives CASSPIALMNTEAFF.

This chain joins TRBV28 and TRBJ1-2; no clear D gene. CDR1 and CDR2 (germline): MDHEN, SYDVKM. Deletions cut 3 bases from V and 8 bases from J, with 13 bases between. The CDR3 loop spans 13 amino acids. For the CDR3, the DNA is TGTGCCAGCAGTTTCGGGAATAATTACGGCTACACCTTC. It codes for CASSFGNNYGYTF.

CDR3 nucleotides: TGTGCCAGCTCACCAGGGCCTCACTACGAGCAGTACTTC. Encoded protein: CASSPGPHYEQYF. This chain links TRBV18 with TRBJ2-7; D gene unclear. V dropped 2 bases and J dropped 3 bases, with 8 bases sitting between them. Germline V gives CDR1 KGHSH, CDR2 LQKENI. The length of the CDR3 is 13 residues.

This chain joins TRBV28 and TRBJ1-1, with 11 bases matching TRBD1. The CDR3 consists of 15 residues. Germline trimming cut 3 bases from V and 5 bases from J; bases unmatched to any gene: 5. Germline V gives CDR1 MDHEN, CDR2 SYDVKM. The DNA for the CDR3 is TGTGCCAGCAGTTTCCCCGGGACAGGGGGGACTGAAGCTTTCTTT. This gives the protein CASSFPGTGGTEAFF.

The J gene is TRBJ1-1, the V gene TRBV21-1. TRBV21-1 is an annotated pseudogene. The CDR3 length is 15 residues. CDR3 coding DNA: TGTGCCAGCAGCCGCCACGGCGGGGGGCCTACTGAAGCTTTCTTT. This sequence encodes CASSRHGGGPTEAFF.

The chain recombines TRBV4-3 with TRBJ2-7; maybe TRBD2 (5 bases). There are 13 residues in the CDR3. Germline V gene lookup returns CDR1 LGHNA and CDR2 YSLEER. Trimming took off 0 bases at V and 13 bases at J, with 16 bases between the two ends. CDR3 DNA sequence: TGCGCCAGCAGCCAAGATCTGCGGACTCGGACCTACTTC. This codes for CASSQDLRTRTYF.

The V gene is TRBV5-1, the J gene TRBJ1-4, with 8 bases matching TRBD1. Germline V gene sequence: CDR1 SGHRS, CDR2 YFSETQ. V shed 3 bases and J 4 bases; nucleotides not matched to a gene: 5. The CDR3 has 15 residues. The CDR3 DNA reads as TGCGCCAGCAGCTCCAGGGGGCACGGTAATGAAAAACTGTTTTTT. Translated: CASSSRGHGNEKLFF. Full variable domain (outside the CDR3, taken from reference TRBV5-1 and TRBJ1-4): KAGVTQTPRYLIKTRGQQVTLSCSPISGHRSVSWYQQTPGQGLQFLFEYFSETQRNKGNFPGRFSGRQFSNSRSEMNVSTLELGDSALYLCASSSRGHGNEKLFFGSGTQLSVL.

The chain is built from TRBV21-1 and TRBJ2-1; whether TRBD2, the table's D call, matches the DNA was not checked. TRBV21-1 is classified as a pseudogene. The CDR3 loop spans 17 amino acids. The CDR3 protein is CASSKARGRGLNNEQFF. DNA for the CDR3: TGTGCCAGCAGCAAAGCAAGGGGTCGGGGGTTGAACAATGAGCAGTTCTTC.

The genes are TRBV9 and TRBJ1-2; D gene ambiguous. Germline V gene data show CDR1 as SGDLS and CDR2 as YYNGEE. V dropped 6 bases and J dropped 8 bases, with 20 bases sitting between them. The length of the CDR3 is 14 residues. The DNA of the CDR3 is TGTGCCAGCACCTCTTCCGGCGGGGTTGGCGGCTACACCTTC. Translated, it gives CASTSSGGVGGYTF.

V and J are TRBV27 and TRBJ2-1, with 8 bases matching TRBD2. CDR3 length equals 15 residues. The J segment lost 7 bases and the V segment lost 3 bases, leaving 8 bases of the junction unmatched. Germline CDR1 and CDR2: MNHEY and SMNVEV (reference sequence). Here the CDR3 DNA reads TGTGCCAGCAGTTTCCAAGCGGGAGTTTTTAATGAGCAGTTCTTC. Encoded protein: CASSFQAGVFNEQFF.

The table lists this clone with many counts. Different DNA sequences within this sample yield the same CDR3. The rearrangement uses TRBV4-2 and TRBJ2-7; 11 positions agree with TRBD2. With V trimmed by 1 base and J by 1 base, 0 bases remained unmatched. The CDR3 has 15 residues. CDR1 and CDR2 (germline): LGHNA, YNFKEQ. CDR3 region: CASSQGLAGSYEQYF. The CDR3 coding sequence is TGTGCCAGCAGCCAAGGACTAGCGGGGTCCTACGAGCAGTACTTC.

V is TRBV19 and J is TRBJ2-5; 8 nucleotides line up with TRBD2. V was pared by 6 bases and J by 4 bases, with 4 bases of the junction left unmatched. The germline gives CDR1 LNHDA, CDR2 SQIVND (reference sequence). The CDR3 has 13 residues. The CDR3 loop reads CASSKSGRETQYF. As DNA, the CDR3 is TGTGCCAGTAGCAAGAGCGGGAGAGAGACCCAGTACTTC.

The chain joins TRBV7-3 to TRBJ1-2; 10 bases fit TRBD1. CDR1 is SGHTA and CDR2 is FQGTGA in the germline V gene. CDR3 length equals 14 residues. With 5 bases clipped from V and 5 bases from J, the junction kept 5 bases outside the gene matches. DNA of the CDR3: TGTGCCAGCAGCAAAGACAGGGGGCTATATGGCTACACCTTC. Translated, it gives CASSKDRGLYGYTF.

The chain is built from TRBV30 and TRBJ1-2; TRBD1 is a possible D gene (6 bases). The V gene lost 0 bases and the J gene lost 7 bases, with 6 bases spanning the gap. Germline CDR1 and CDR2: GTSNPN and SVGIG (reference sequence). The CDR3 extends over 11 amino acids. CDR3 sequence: CAWSVGGGYTF. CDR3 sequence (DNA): TGTGCCTGGAGTGTAGGGGGTGGCTACACCTTC.

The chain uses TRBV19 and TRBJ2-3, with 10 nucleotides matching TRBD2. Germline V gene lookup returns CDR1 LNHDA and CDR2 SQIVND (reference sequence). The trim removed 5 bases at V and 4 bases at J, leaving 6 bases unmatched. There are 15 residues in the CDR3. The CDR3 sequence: CASSPQLAGPDTQYF. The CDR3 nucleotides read TGTGCCAGTAGTCCACAACTAGCGGGACCAGATACGCAGTATTTT.

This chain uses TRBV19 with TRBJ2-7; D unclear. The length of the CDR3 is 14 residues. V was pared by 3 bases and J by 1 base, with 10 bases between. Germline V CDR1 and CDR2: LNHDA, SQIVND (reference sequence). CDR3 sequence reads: CASSIAHQSYEQYF. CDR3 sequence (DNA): TGTGCCAGTAGTATTGCACATCAATCCTACGAGCAGTACTTC.

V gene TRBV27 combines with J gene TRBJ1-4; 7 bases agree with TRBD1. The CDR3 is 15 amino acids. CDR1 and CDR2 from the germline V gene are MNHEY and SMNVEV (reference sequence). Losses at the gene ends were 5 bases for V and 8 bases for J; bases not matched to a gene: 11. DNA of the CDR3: TGTGCCAGCAGTAGTCCGCCAGGGGGTTGGGAAAAACTGTTTTTT. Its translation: CASSSPPGGWEKLFF.

CDR3 in amino acids: CASTRSGGRNTEAFF. In DNA form, the CDR3 reads TGTGCCAGCACCCGCTCAGGGGGAAGGAACACTGAAGCTTTCTTT. This chain connects TRBV6-6 to TRBJ1-1; 7 bases fit TRBD1. With 7 bases clipped from V and 1 base from J, the junction kept 9 bases outside the gene matches. Germline CDR1 MNHNY, CDR2 SVGAGI (reference sequence). The CDR3 loop spans 15 amino acids.

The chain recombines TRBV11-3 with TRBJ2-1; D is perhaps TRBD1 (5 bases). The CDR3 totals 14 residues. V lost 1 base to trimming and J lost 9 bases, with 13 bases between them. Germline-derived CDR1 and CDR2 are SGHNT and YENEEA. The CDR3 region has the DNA TGTGCCAGCAGCTTAGGCCCGTCAACAGGTGAGCAGTTCTTC. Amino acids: CASSLGPSTGEQFF.

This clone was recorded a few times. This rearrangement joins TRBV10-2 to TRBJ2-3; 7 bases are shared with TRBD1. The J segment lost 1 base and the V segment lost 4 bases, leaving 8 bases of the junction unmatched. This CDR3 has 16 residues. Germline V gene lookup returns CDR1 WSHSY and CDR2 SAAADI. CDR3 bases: TGCGCCAGCAGTGGGCACCGGGACAGCGGCACAGATACGCAGTATTTT. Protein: CASSGHRDSGTDTQYF.

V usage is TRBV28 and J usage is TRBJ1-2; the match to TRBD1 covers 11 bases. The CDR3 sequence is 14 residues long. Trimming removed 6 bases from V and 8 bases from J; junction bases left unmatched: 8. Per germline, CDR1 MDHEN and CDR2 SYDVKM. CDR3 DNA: TGTGCCAGCAGGACACCGGGACAGGGGGGAGGCTACACCTTC. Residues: CASRTPGQGGGYTF.

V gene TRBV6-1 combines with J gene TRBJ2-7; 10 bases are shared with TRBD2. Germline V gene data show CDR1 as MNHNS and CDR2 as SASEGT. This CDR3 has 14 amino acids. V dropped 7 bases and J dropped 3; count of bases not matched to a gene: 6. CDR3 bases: TGTGCCAGCAATCTAAGGACTAGCGGCTACGAGCAGTACTTC. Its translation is CASNLRTSGYEQYF.

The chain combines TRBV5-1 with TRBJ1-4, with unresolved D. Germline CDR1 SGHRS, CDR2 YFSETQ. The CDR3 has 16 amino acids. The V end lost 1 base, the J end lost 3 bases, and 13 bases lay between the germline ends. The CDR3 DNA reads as TGCGCCAGCAGCTTGAATTCAGTCGGGGCTAATGAAAAACTGTTTTTT. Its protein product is CASSLNSVGANEKLFF. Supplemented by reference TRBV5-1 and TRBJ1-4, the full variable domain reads KAGVTQTPRYLIKTRGQQVTLSCSPISGHRSVSWYQQTPGQGLQFLFEYFSETQRNKGNFPGRFSGRQFSNSRSEMNVSTLELGDSALYLCASSLNSVGANEKLFFGSGTQLSVL.

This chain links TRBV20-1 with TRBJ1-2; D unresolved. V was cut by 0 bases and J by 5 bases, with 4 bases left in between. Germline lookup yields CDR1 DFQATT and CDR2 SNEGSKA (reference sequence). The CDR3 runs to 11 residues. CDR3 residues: CSARDKYGYTF. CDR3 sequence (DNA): TGCAGTGCTAGAGATAAATATGGCTACACCTTC.

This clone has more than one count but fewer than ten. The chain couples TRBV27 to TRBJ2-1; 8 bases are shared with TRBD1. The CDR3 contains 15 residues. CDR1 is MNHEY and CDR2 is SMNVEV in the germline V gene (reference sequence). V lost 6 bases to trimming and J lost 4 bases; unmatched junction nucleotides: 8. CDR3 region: CASRTGTGIYNEQFF. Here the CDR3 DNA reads TGTGCCAGCAGAACCGGGACAGGTATATACAATGAGCAGTTCTTC.

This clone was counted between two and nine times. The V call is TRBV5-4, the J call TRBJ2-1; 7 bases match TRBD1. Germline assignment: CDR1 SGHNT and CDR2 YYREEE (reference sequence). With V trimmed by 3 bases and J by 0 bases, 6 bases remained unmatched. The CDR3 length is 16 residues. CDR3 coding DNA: TGTGCCAGCAGCTCTCCGGGACAGAACTCCTACAATGAGCAGTTCTTC. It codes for CASSSPGQNSYNEQFF.

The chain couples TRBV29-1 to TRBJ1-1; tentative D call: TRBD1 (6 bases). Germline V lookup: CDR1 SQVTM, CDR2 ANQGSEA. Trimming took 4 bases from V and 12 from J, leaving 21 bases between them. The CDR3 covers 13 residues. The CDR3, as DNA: TGCAGCGTTGGACAGGATGGAGGACAGCCAACTTTCTTT. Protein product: CSVGQDGGQPTFF. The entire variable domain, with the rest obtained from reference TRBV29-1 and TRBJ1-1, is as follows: SAVISQKPSRDICQRGTSLTIQCQVDSQVTMMFWYRQQPGQSLTLIATANQGSEATYESGFVIDKFPISRPNLTFSTLTVSNMSPEDSSIYLCSVGQDGGQPTFFGQGTRLTVV.